These 6 T cell receptor beta chains share one sample of origin, sequenced in a study of blood T cell repertoires in COVID-19. Assay: immunoSEQ multiplex PCR; the TCRdb copy retains only in-frame clones and omits some. Of 200,000 to 250,000 clones in the sample, around 89% were seen once. Source material: peripheral blood. The receptor source for this set is a woman between 40 and 50 years old with acute or convalescent COVID-19.

The rearrangement links TRBV7-9 to TRBJ2-2; 8 bases map to TRBD2. This CDR3 is 17 amino acids long. From germline, CDR1 is SEHNR and CDR2 FQNEAQ (reference sequence). Trimming took 5 bases from V and 0 from J; bases not matched to a gene: 8. The CDR3 protein is CASSPGSGASNTGELFF. The CDR3 DNA is TGTGCCAGCAGCCCGGGTAGCGGGGCTTCGAACACCGGGGAGCTGTTTTTT.

This clone was recorded once. This chain uses TRBV3-1 (or the pseudogene TRBV3-2) with TRBJ1-2; 7 nucleotides line up with TRBD1. CDR3 length equals 18 residues. V was clipped by 0 bases and J by 4 bases; unmatched bases: 14. Looked up from germline, CDR1 is LGHDT and CDR2 is YNNKEL (reference sequence). In nucleotides, the CDR3 is TGTGCCAGCAGCCAAGACCCTCGGCGGAAACAGGGGTTCTATGGCTACACCTTC. Translated: CASSQDPRRKQGFYGYTF.

The chain employs TRBV3-1 (or the pseudogene TRBV3-2) and TRBJ2-5; a weak D match, TRBD2 (6 bases). The CDR3 extends over 16 amino acids. Trimming stripped 4 bases from V and 2 bases from J, with 17 bases between. The germline V gene has CDR1 LGHDT and CDR2 YNNKEL (reference sequence). CDR3 region: CASSPRTKFTQETQYF. The CDR3 DNA reads as TGTGCCAGCAGCCCGAGGACTAAGTTTACGCAAGAGACCCAGTACTTC.

The chain has TRBV5-1 and TRBJ2-3, with TRBD1 as a possible D gene (5 bases). The CDR3 length is 13 residues. Trimming took off 3 bases at V and 4 bases at J, with 9 bases between the two ends. CDR1 is SGHRS, CDR2 YFSETQ, per germline. The CDR3 DNA sequence: TGCGCCAGCAGCTCGCAGGGATCAGATACGCAGTATTTT. It specifies CASSSQGSDTQYF.

The V call is TRBV18, the J call TRBJ2-2; TRBD1 matches 8 bases. Germline trimming cut 2 bases from V and 4 bases from J; bases unmatched to any gene: 9. The germline V gene has CDR1 KGHSH and CDR2 LQKENI. The CDR3 loop spans 17 amino acids. The CDR3 reads CASSPGVRTGGTGELFF. The CDR3 DNA follows: TGTGCCAGCTCACCAGGCGTCAGAACAGGGGGCACCGGGGAGCTGTTTTTT. Together with reference TRBV18 and TRBJ2-2, the CDR3 gives the full variable domain: NAGVMQNPRHLVRRRGQEARLRCSPMKGHSHVYWYRQLPEEGLKFMVYLQKENIIDESGMPKERFSAEFPKEGPSILRIQQVVRGDSAAYFCASSPGVRTGGTGELFFGEGSRLTVL.

This rearrangement joins TRBV5-6 to TRBJ2-7, with a weak D call TRBD1 (6 bases). The CDR3 loop spans 12 amino acids. The germline V gene has CDR1 SGHDT and CDR2 YYEEEE. Deletions cut 3 bases from V and 7 bases from J, with 11 bases between. CDR3 in amino acids: CASSWTDREQYV. The CDR3 coding sequence is TGTGCCAGCAGCTGGACAGACCGGGAGCAGTACGTC.